This T cell receptor beta chain was captured in a study of blood T cell repertoires in COVID-19. Background on the study: PBMCs, B-cell-depleted T cells, or T cells were the source of the cDNA or gDNA that made up the material.

CDR3 length: 14 amino acids. The V gene's germline CDR1 is SGHVS and CDR2 FQNEAQ. V gave up 4 bases and J gave up 7 bases, with 14 bases separating them. In the original analysis: Amplification of reference gene primers was used by the study to estimate nucleated cell counts. The data were produced by immunoSEQ multiplex PCR, yet TCRdb's version contains in-frame clones alone and is incomplete. The V and J calls and clone size were taken over from that table, and D and trimming were inferred from the DNA. The table records roughly 100,000 clones, around 92% of them present only once. The sample taken for sequencing was peripheral blood. The V gene is TRBV7-8, the J gene TRBJ2-1; D unclear. The origin of this receptor is a woman in her sixties with acute or convalescent COVID-19. CDR3 coding DNA: TGTGCCAGCAGCTATGTGACGGGTGTGAATGAGCAGTTCTTC. Its protein is CASSYVTGVNEQFF.